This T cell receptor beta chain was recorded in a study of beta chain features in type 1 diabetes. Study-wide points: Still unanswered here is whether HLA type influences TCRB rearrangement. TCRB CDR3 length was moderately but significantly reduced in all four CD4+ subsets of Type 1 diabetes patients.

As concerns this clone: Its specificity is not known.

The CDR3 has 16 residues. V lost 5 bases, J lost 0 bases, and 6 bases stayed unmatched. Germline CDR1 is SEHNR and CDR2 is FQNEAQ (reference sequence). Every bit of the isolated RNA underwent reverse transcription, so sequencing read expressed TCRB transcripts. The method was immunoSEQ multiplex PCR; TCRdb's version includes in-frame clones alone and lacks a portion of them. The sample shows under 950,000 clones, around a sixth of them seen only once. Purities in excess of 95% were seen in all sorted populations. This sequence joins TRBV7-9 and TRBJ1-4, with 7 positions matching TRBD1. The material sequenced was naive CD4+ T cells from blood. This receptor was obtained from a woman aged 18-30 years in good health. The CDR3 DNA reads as TGTGCCAGCAGCCCGGGACAGACCTCAACTAATGAAAAACTGTTTTTT. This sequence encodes CASSPGQTSTNEKLFF.